Described below is a single TCR beta chain sequence and its context. Its antigen is not identified. This sample stems from a study of blood T cells in healthy people across ages. Study observations and caveats: With donor CMV status unknown, expanded clonotype changes were possibly confounded.

Through a sample-barcoded 5' primer and a J-beta primer mix, a second PCR was run for about 6 to 12 cycles. Each CDR3 protein is one row after TCRdb ran MiXCR on the 5' RACE reads. The table has around 1,700,000 distinct CDR3 sequences, roughly 28% seen once. Per individual sample, total RNA of at least 5 micrograms was extracted. V was clipped by 3 bases and J by 2 bases; unmatched bases: 15. CDR1 SGHRS and CDR2 YFSETQ come from the germline V gene. The CDR3 consists of 20 residues. The clonotype originates from a young woman in good health. The rearrangement joins TRBV5-1 to TRBJ2-6; 9 bases are a match to TRBD2. The source material was blood. The DNA for the CDR3 is TGCGCCAGCAGCTCAGGGTTCGCGGGGGGGCAAGAGACTGGGGCCAACGTCCTGACTTTC. Translation: CASSSGFAGGQETGANVLTF.